Following are 25 T cell receptor beta chains from one sample sequenced in a study of blood T cell repertoires in COVID-19. Measured with immunoSEQ multiplex PCR; TCRdb has only the in-frame clones, and not every one. The sample has roughly 300,000 clones, approximately 91% seen once; the top ten hold roughly 2.3%. Sequenced input: peripheral blood. Source of these receptors: a woman aged 25-40 years with COVID-19, enrolled during active disease.

This clone was counted a single time. The rearrangement joins TRBV6-2 or TRBV6-3 to TRBJ2-7; the match to TRBD2 covers 13 bases. The CDR3 contains 17 residues. Per germline, CDR1 MNHEY and CDR2 SVGEGT. After removal of 5 bases from V and 5 bases from J, the junction contained 12 bases not matched to a gene. The CDR3 nucleotides read TGTGCCAGCAGTAGCCACTCAACTAGCGGGAGGGCGGACGAGCAGTACTTC. It translates to CASSSHSTSGRADEQYF.

This clone was seen only once. The chain joins TRBV7-9 to TRBJ2-1; 7 bases match TRBD2. This CDR3 is 13 amino acids long. In germline, CDR1 is SEHNR, CDR2 FQNEAQ (reference sequence). V lost 5 bases to trimming and J lost 8 bases; unmatched junction nucleotides: 6. CDR3 in amino acids: CASSALREDEQFF. The CDR3 DNA reads TGTGCCAGCAGCGCCCTACGGGAGGATGAGCAGTTCTTC.

J is TRBJ1-1 and V is TRBV27; no reliable D call. The V end lost 5 bases, the J end lost 2 bases, and 9 bases lay between the germline ends. The CDR3 runs 13 residues. The germline V gene has CDR1 MNHEY and CDR2 SMNVEV (reference sequence). CDR3 loop: CASSPRHNTEAFF. The DNA of the CDR3 is TGTGCCAGCAGTCCCCGACATAACACTGAAGCTTTCTTT.

This clone was detected a few times. V usage is TRBV6-5 and J usage is TRBJ1-1, with D possibly being TRBD1 (6 bases). Trimming stripped 0 bases from V and 0 bases from J, with 11 bases between. Per germline, CDR1 MNHEY and CDR2 SVGAGI. The CDR3 has 16 amino acids. The chain's CDR3 is CASSYSRGAVNTEAFF. CDR3 nucleotides: TGTGCCAGCAGTTACTCCAGGGGCGCTGTGAACACTGAAGCTTTCTTT.

V usage is TRBV10-1 and J usage is TRBJ2-1; 8 bases line up with TRBD2. Germline CDR1 and CDR2: WNHNN and SYGVQD (reference sequence). The CDR3 consists of 16 residues. V trimming: 5 bases; J trimming: 0 bases; junction bases outside the gene matches: 6. The CDR3 nucleotides are TGCGCCAGCAGTCCACGGACTAGCCGCTCCTACAATGAGCAGTTCTTC. Amino acid sequence: CASSPRTSRSYNEQFF.

This sequence joins TRBV6-6 and TRBJ2-3, with 10 nucleotides matching TRBD2. Trimming at V came to 1 base and at J to 4 bases, leaving 5 bases not matched to a gene. CDR3 length equals 16 residues. In germline, CDR1 is MNHNY, CDR2 SVGAGI (reference sequence). Written as DNA, the CDR3 is TGTGCCAGCAGTTACTACTGGACTAGCGGACCAGATACGCAGTATTTT. It is translated as CASSYYWTSGPDTQYF.

V and J are TRBV28 and TRBJ2-2, with D possibly matching TRBD2 (6 bases). The CDR3 runs to 17 residues. Between the trimmed V and J ends, which lost 5 bases and 0 bases, there was a span of 16 bases. Germline-derived CDR1 and CDR2 are MDHEN and SYDVKM. The CDR3 DNA sequence: TGTGCCAGCAGTCCACGGCCGGGACTGACGAACACCGGGGAGCTGTTTTTT. Its protein is CASSPRPGLTNTGELFF.

The rearrangement joins TRBV5-1 to TRBJ1-2; D might be TRBD1 (6 bases). The CDR3 sequence is 13 residues long. Trimming stripped 7 bases from V and 0 bases from J, with 10 bases between. The germline V gene encodes CDR1 SGHRS and CDR2 YFSETQ. Written as DNA, the CDR3 is TGCGCCAGCTCCTCAGGGGCTAACTATGGCTACACCTTC. It codes for CASSSGANYGYTF.

The rearrangement links TRBV5-1 to TRBJ2-5; TRBD1 matches at 12 bases. Germline CDR1 is SGHRS and CDR2 is YFSETQ. Trimming at V came to 3 bases and at J to 5 bases, leaving 11 bases not matched to a gene. The CDR3 runs to 17 residues. CDR3: CASSSRPGQGAWETQYF. CDR3 coding DNA: TGCGCCAGCAGCTCCCGTCCGGGACAGGGGGCGTGGGAGACCCAGTACTTC.

In its sample, this clone was seen once. The chain combines TRBV5-6 with TRBJ2-4; 7 bases agree with TRBD1. The length of the CDR3 is 14 residues. The junction had 7 bases not matched to a gene; V was cut back by 4 bases and J by 6 bases. CDR1 is SGHDT and CDR2 is YYEEEE in the germline V gene. The CDR3 DNA reads TGTGCCAGCAGCCCCGGGACAGCTCTAAACATTCAGTACTTC. Protein product: CASSPGTALNIQYF.

This sequence joins TRBV2 and TRBJ2-7; 8 bases map to TRBD1. CDR1 and CDR2 (germline): SNHLY, FYNNEI. With 5 bases clipped from V and 2 bases from J, the junction kept 5 bases outside the gene matches. The CDR3 runs to 14 residues. CDR3 coding DNA: TGTGCCAGCAGTACCTCGACAGGGGCCTACGAGCAGTACTTC. Translating gives CASSTSTGAYEQYF.

This chain uses TRBV9 with TRBJ1-6; D is ambiguous. The CDR3 sequence is 15 residues long. CDR1 is SGDLS, CDR2 YYNGEE, per germline. V lost 4 bases to trimming and J lost 7 bases, with 15 bases between them. CDR3 region: CASSTTDGRNSPLHF. Here the CDR3 DNA reads TGTGCCAGCAGCACAACCGATGGCCGCAATTCACCCCTCCACTTT.

The chain links TRBV6-5 to TRBJ2-1; no firm D call. Between the trimmed V and J ends, which lost 2 bases and 5 bases, there was a span of 10 bases. Germline V lookup: CDR1 MNHEY, CDR2 SVGAGI. CDR3 size: 14 residues. The CDR3: CASSYGPGDNEQFF. CDR3 bases: TGTGCCAGCAGTTACGGTCCCGGAGACAATGAGCAGTTCTTC.

The chain is built from TRBV12-3 or TRBV12-4 and TRBJ2-7, with D possibly being TRBD1 (5 bases). This CDR3 comprises 11 residues. The V gene lost 5 bases and the J gene lost 3 bases, with 5 bases spanning the gap. CDR3 loop: CASSRGYEQYF. CDR3 in DNA: TGTGCCAGCAGTAGGGGCTACGAGCAGTACTTC.

CDR3 DNA: TGTGCCAGCAGTGAAGGTGGGGAGCTCACAGATACGCAGTATTTT. Residues: CASSEGGELTDTQYF. The rearrangement uses TRBV2 and TRBJ2-3, with a tentative D call TRBD2 (5 bases). Germline CDR1 reads SNHLY; CDR2 reads FYNNEI. V gave up 1 base and J gave up 2 bases, with 10 bases separating them. This CDR3 is 15 amino acids long.

The chain carries TRBV3-1 (or the pseudogene TRBV3-2) and TRBJ1-1, with 9 bases identical to TRBD1. This CDR3 has 17 amino acids. J was trimmed by 6 bases and V by 0 bases; bases with no gene match: 11. The germline CDR1 and CDR2 sequences are LGHDT and YNNKEL (reference sequence). CDR3 in amino acids: CASSQENRGPPFAEAFF. CDR3 bases: TGTGCCAGCAGCCAAGAAAACAGGGGGCCCCCCTTTGCTGAAGCTTTCTTT.

The rearrangement uses TRBV19 and TRBJ2-1; D ambiguous. CDR3 length equals 14 residues. Germline lookup yields CDR1 LNHDA and CDR2 SQIVND (reference sequence). V was pared by 1 base and J by 6 bases, with 10 bases between. The CDR3 DNA reads as TGTGCCAGTAGTATAGTCCAGACTTCCAATGAGCAGTTCTTC. Its protein product is CASSIVQTSNEQFF.

This chain connects TRBV19 to TRBJ1-1; D is undetermined. V was trimmed by 2 bases and J by 4 bases, leaving 11 bases between them. Germline CDR1 reads LNHDA; CDR2 reads SQIVND (reference sequence). The CDR3 extends over 14 amino acids. In DNA, the CDR3 is TGTGCCAGTAGTATAATCGTGGAGGGCACTGAAGCTTTCTTT. It translates to CASSIIVEGTEAFF.

The gene calls are TRBV3-1 (or the pseudogene TRBV3-2) and TRBJ1-1, with D hard to call. The CDR3 length is 13 residues. The germline V gene has CDR1 LGHDT and CDR2 YNNKEL (reference sequence). The V gene lost 4 bases and the J gene lost 5 bases, with 11 bases spanning the gap. CDR3 amino acids: CASSRAVETEAFF. CDR3 in DNA: TGTGCCAGCAGCCGAGCGGTGGAGACTGAAGCTTTCTTT.

The gene calls are TRBV7-9 and TRBJ2-3; perhaps TRBD1 as D (6 bases). CDR3 size: 13 residues. The germline V and J ends were trimmed by 5 bases and 3 bases, with 9 bases remaining between them. CDR1 and CDR2 from the germline V gene are SEHNR and FQNEAQ (reference sequence). The CDR3 DNA sequence: TGTGCCAGCAGCCCCAGGGGAACAGATACGCAGTATTTT. It specifies CASSPRGTDTQYF.

This rearrangement joins TRBV28 to TRBJ1-1; D might be TRBD1 (5 bases). The CDR3 covers 16 residues. Germline CDR1 and CDR2: MDHEN and SYDVKM. The V end lost 7 bases, the J end lost 3 bases, and 21 bases lay between the germline ends. The CDR3 bases are TGTGCCAGCACTCCCGCCGTGGGGCAGATCCACACTGAAGCTTTCTTT. Translation: CASTPAVGQIHTEAFF.

V and J are TRBV10-3 and TRBJ2-1; 7 bases are a match to TRBD2. V trimming: 10 bases; J trimming: 4 bases; junction bases outside the gene matches: 10. The germline gives CDR1 ENHRY, CDR2 SYGVKD. The CDR3 has 14 amino acids. CDR3 amino acids: CATVVGRNYNEQFF. In DNA form, the CDR3 reads TGTGCCACCGTCGTCGGGAGGAATTACAATGAGCAGTTCTTC.

This sequence joins TRBV10-3 and TRBJ1-1; D is uncertain. Trimming pared 5 bases from V and 1 base from J, leaving 11 bases between. The CDR3 covers 14 residues. Germline V gene data show CDR1 as ENHRY and CDR2 as SYGVKD. The CDR3 DNA sequence: TGTGCCATCAGTCTAGGAGAATCGAACACTGAAGCTTTCTTT. It is translated as CAISLGESNTEAFF.

This chain uses TRBV24-1 with TRBJ2-7; 8 bases are a match to TRBD2. Germline CDR1 and CDR2: KGHDR and SFDVKD. J lost 3 bases, V lost 3 bases, and 6 bases had no gene match. This CDR3 contains 15 residues. CDR3 sequence: CATSDGGTRDYEQYF. The CDR3 DNA reads as TGTGCCACCAGTGATGGAGGGACTAGGGACTACGAGCAGTACTTC.

Remarks on this clone: In the same sample, other DNA sequences code for this CDR3. This chain connects TRBV10-1 to TRBJ1-1, with unresolved D. V lost 0 bases and J lost 1, with 6 bases in between. Germline lookup yields CDR1 WNHNN and CDR2 SYGVQD (reference sequence). The CDR3 extends over 14 amino acids. The CDR3 is CASSESGRNTEAFF. The CDR3 DNA is TGCGCCAGCAGTGAGTCTGGTAGGAACACTGAAGCTTTCTTT.